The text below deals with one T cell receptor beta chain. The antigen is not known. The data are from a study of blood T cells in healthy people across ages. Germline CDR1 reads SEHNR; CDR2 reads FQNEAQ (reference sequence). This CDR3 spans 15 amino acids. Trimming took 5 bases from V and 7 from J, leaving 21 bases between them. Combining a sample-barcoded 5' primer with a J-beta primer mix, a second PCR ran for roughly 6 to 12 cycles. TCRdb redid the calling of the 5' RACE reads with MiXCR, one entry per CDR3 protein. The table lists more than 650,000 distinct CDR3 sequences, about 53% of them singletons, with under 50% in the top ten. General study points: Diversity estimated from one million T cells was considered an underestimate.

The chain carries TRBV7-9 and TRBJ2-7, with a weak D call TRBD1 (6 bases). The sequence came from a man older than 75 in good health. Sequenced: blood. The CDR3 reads CASSPRQAALIEQYF. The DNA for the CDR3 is TGTGCCAGCAGCCCCAGACAGGCCGCTTTAATTGAGCAGTACTTC. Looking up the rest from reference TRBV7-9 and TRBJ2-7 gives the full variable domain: DTGVSQNPRHKITKRGQNVTFRCDPISEHNRLYWYRQTLGQGPEFLTYFQNEAQLEKSRLLSDRFSAERPKGSFSTLEIQRTEQGDSAMYLCASSPRQAALIEQYFGPGTRLTVT.